This TCR beta chain was observed in a study of blood T cell repertoires in COVID-19. Study as a whole: Whether acute or convalescent, the COVID-19 samples came from the United States, Italy and Spain. From T cells, B-cell-depleted T cells, or PBMCs came the material, which was cDNA or gDNA.

The ends were cut back, 0 bases at V and 7 bases at J, with 9 bases in the middle. Germline V CDR1 and CDR2: SGHTA, FQGTGA. The CDR3 runs 13 residues. Sequencing used immunoSEQ multiplex PCR; TCRdb keeps in-frame clones, though not all of them. The sample consists of about 350,000 clones, about nine tenths of them appearing once. The sample was PBMCs or T cells enriched from blood (not recorded which). The sequence was collected from a woman in her 30s who had been exposed to COVID-19. This chain uses TRBV7-3 with TRBJ1-1; no clear D gene. The CDR3 here is CASSLTSRSEAFF. DNA for the CDR3: TGTGCCAGCAGCTTAACGTCTAGGAGTGAAGCTTTCTTT. The full variable domain, with the rest looked up from reference TRBV7-3 and TRBJ1-1, is GAGVSQTPSNKVTEKGKYVELRCDPISGHTALYWYRQSLGQGPEFLIYFQGTGAADDSGLPNDRFFAVRPEGSVSTLKIQRTERGDSAVYLCASSLTSRSEAFFGQGTRLTVV.